This entry lists 32 T cell receptor beta chains sequenced from one sample in a study of cytomegalovirus exposure and HLA in healthy donors. This PCR relied on a set of 60 Vbeta primers and 13 Jbeta primers. The protocol was immunoSEQ multiplex PCR, while the TCRdb copy is restricted to in-frame clones and leaves out a portion. The sample consists of approximately 79,000 clones, over 65% of them appearing once. Sample: PBMCs. The receptors were sampled from a man aged 40-55 years in good health and CMV-seropositive.

This chain uses TRBV10-3 with TRBJ2-5, with 12 bases identical to TRBD2. Germline V gene sequence: CDR1 ENHRY, CDR2 SYGVKD. V was clipped by 4 bases and J by 5 bases; unmatched bases: 5. CDR3 size: 15 residues. CDR3 nucleotide sequence: TGTGCCATCAGTGCTTCTAGCGGGGGGGCGGAGACCCAGTACTTC. Amino acid sequence: CAISASSGGAETQYF.

The chain links TRBV28 to TRBJ2-3, with 8 positions matching TRBD2. CDR1 is MDHEN, CDR2 SYDVKM, per germline. J lost 5 bases, V lost 5 bases, and 12 bases had no gene match. This CDR3 contains 16 residues. The CDR3 sequence: CASSPRGSGGEDTQYF. CDR3 DNA: TGTGCCAGCAGTCCACGAGGAAGCGGGGGCGAAGATACGCAGTATTTT. The variable domain in full, completed from reference TRBV28 and TRBJ2-3, reads DVKVTQSSRYLVKRTGEKVFLECVQDMDHENMFWYRQDPGLGLRLIYFSYDVKMKEKGDIPEGYSVSREKKERFSLILESASTNQTSMYLCASSPRGSGGEDTQYFGPGTRLTVL.

The CDR3 nucleotides are TGTGCCATCAGTGAGTCGGACAGGGACGAGCAGTACTTC. Amino acid sequence: CAISESDRDEQYF. The chain links TRBV10-3 to TRBJ2-7; 8 bases line up with TRBD1. This CDR3 is built from 13 residues. V lost 0 bases, J lost 5 bases, and 0 bases stayed unmatched. The germline CDR1 and CDR2 sequences are ENHRY and SYGVKD.

The chain's CDR3 is CASSDLGREVSYGYTF. The DNA of the CDR3 is TGTGCCAGCAGTGACCTGGGCAGGGAGGTCAGTTATGGCTACACCTTC. The rearrangement links TRBV6-1 to TRBJ1-2; the D gene is possibly TRBD1 (5 bases). Trimming removed 3 bases at V and 5 bases at J, with 19 bases between. The CDR3 length is 16 residues. CDR1 is MNHNS and CDR2 is SASEGT in the germline V gene.

J is TRBJ2-7 and V is TRBV18; 7 nucleotides line up with TRBD2. CDR3 length: 13 amino acids. J lost 3 bases, V lost 4 bases, and 3 bases had no gene match. Germline CDR1 KGHSH, CDR2 LQKENI. CDR3 in amino acids: CASSQGRDYEQYF. The DNA for the CDR3 is TGTGCCAGCTCACAGGGGAGGGACTACGAGCAGTACTTC.

V usage is TRBV18 and J usage is TRBJ2-7; D is possibly TRBD1 (6 bases). The V and J ends lost 2 bases and 4 bases respectively, with 12 bases between them. Per germline, CDR1 KGHSH and CDR2 LQKENI. The CDR3 length is 14 residues. Here the CDR3 DNA reads TGTGCCAGCTCACCAGGGGGCCCTGTGTACGAGCAGTACTTC. Residues: CASSPGGPVYEQYF.

The chain has TRBV19 and TRBJ2-2; unclear D gene. The germline CDR1 and CDR2 sequences are LNHDA and SQIVND (reference sequence). The length of the CDR3 is 14 residues. V was cut by 3 bases and J by 3 bases, with 8 bases left in between. The CDR3 nucleotides are TGTGCCAGTAGTATCATAGCAGACACCGGGGAGCTGTTTTTT. Translation gives CASSIIADTGELFF.

This clone appeared once. This chain joins TRBV27 and TRBJ1-6; D not resolved. Trimming shortened V by 3 bases and J by 0 bases, and 3 bases separated the two germline ends. This CDR3 spans 14 amino acids. Per the germline V gene, CDR1 is MNHEY and CDR2 is SMNVEV (reference sequence). In nucleotides, the CDR3 is TGTGCCAGCAGTTTGTACTCCTATAATTCACCCCTCCACTTT. This encodes CASSLYSYNSPLHF.

This clone was detected once. The chain couples TRBV2 to TRBJ2-1; 10 nucleotides match TRBD2. J lost 6 bases, V lost 1 base, and 3 bases had no gene match. Germline V gives CDR1 SNHLY, CDR2 FYNNEI. This CDR3 is 15 amino acids long. CDR3 sequence (DNA): TGTGCCAGCAGTGAAGGGACTAGCGGCTCCAATGAGCAGTTCTTC. Residues: CASSEGTSGSNEQFF.

In DNA form, the CDR3 reads TGTGCCTGGAGGGACAACTCTGGAAACACCATATATTTT. This codes for CAWRDNSGNTIYF. The rearrangement uses TRBV30 and TRBJ1-3; tentative D call: TRBD1 (5 bases). The CDR3 runs to 13 residues. V dropped 3 bases and J dropped 0 bases, with 6 bases sitting between them. The germline V gene has CDR1 GTSNPN and CDR2 SVGIG (reference sequence).

The chain carries TRBV7-7 and TRBJ2-2, with D perhaps TRBD1 (6 bases). V shed 8 bases and J shed 8 bases, with 9 bases lying between them. The CDR3 is made up of 11 amino acids. Looked up from germline, CDR1 is SSHAT and CDR2 is FNYEAQ (reference sequence). The CDR3 DNA follows: TGTGCCAGCGGCAGGGGTGGGGAGCTGTTTTTT. Its translation is CASGRGGELFF. The full variable domain, with the rest looked up from reference TRBV7-7 and TRBJ2-2, is GAGVSQSPRYKVTKRGQDVTLRCDPISSHATLYWYQQALGQGPEFLTYFNYEAQPDKSGLPSDRFSAERPEGSISTLTIQRTEQRDSAMYRCASGRGGELFFGEGSRLTVL.

This chain joins TRBV29-1 and TRBJ1-5; TRBD1 matches at 7 bases. V was clipped by 4 bases and J by 5 bases; unmatched bases: 8. The germline V gene has CDR1 SQVTM and CDR2 ANQGSEA. The CDR3 extends over 14 amino acids. The CDR3: CSVVAGGRDQPQHF. The CDR3 DNA reads TGCAGCGTTGTAGCAGGGGGTAGGGATCAGCCCCAGCATTTT.

A few counts support this clone. The chain couples TRBV7-8 to TRBJ1-6; TRBD1 matches at 11 bases. Germline V CDR1 and CDR2: SGHVS, FQNEAQ. The ends lost 5 bases at V and 0 bases at J; junction bases unmatched: 12. The length of the CDR3 is 20 residues. CDR3 sequence reads: CASSRDRGLVGSSYNSPLHF. As DNA, the CDR3 is TGTGCCAGCAGCCGGGACAGGGGGTTAGTCGGGAGCTCCTATAATTCACCCCTCCACTTT.

The gene calls are TRBV6-5 and TRBJ1-2; D is undetermined. V shed 4 bases and J shed 0 bases, with 9 bases lying between them. Germline V gene data show CDR1 as MNHEY and CDR2 as SVGAGI. The CDR3 consists of 14 residues. CDR3 protein: CASSSGGPNYGYTF. Here the CDR3 DNA reads TGTGCCAGCAGTTCCGGAGGGCCTAACTATGGCTACACCTTC.

The chain recombines TRBV30 with TRBJ2-5; D possibly corresponds to TRBD2 (6 bases). Germline-derived CDR1 and CDR2 are GTSNPN and SVGIG (reference sequence). The CDR3 runs 14 residues. Trimming pared 1 base from V and 4 bases from J, leaving 13 bases between. CDR3 DNA: TGTGCCTGGAGTGAGGGAGGATTTGGAGAGACCCAGTACTTC. Its translation: CAWSEGGFGETQYF.

V usage is TRBV18 and J usage is TRBJ1-5; D may be TRBD1 (6 bases). CDR3 length: 16 amino acids. Germline-derived CDR1 and CDR2 are KGHSH and LQKENI. Trimming stripped 3 bases from V and 3 bases from J, with 15 bases between. The CDR3: CASSPLQGRDNQPQHF. For the CDR3, the DNA is TGTGCCAGCTCACCGCTACAGGGAAGGGACAATCAGCCCCAGCATTTT.

V usage is TRBV14 and J usage is TRBJ2-5, with a weak D call TRBD2 (5 bases). The end of the DNA is better explained by TRBJ2-7, so the J call may be wrong. There are 12 residues in the CDR3. Germline values: CDR1 SGHDN, CDR2 FVKESK. The CDR3 loop is CASSEASSEQYF. The CDR3 coding sequence is TGTGCCAGCAGCGAAGCTAGCTCCGAGCAGTACTTC.

Only a few counts were recorded for this clone. The V and J genes are TRBV5-1 and TRBJ1-2; D might be TRBD1 (5 bases). This CDR3 contains 13 residues. Germline CDR1 reads SGHRS; CDR2 reads YFSETQ. Trimming took 4 bases from V and 6 from J, leaving 13 bases between them. Here the CDR3 reads CASSPSGWNGYTF. The CDR3 DNA is TGCGCCAGCAGCCCCTCAGGGTGGAATGGCTACACCTTC. Full variable domain (remainder filled in from reference TRBV5-1 and TRBJ1-2): KAGVTQTPRYLIKTRGQQVTLSCSPISGHRSVSWYQQTPGQGLQFLFEYFSETQRNKGNFPGRFSGRQFSNSRSEMNVSTLELGDSALYLCASSPSGWNGYTFGSGTRLTVV.

CDR3 region: CASHSLAELSYEQYF. The CDR3 nucleotides are TGTGCCAGCCATTCACTAGCGGAGCTTTCCTACGAGCAGTACTTC. This sequence joins TRBV28 and TRBJ2-7; 8 bases align to TRBD2. V lost 8 bases to trimming and J lost 1 base; unmatched junction nucleotides: 10. This CDR3 has 15 amino acids. Germline V CDR1 and CDR2: MDHEN, SYDVKM. Full variable domain (outside the CDR3, taken from reference TRBV28 and TRBJ2-7): DVKVTQSSRYLVKRTGEKVFLECVQDMDHENMFWYRQDPGLGLRLIYFSYDVKMKEKGDIPEGYSVSREKKERFSLILESASTNQTSMYLCASHSLAELSYEQYFGPGTRLTVT.

The rearrangement joins TRBV2 to TRBJ2-1; tentative D call: TRBD2 (5 bases). The V end was cut by 4 bases, the J end by 9 bases, with 13 bases between. The CDR3 length is 13 residues. Germline V gene lookup returns CDR1 SNHLY and CDR2 FYNNEI. In DNA form, the CDR3 reads TGTGCCAGCAGTGGAGGACTCTCCGGTGAGCAGTTCTTC. Its protein is CASSGGLSGEQFF.

This rearrangement joins TRBV27 to TRBJ2-7; TRBD1 aligns across 7 bases. The V gene end was trimmed by 5 bases and the J gene end by 4 bases; junction bases not matched to a gene: 8. This CDR3 contains 14 residues. Germline V CDR1 and CDR2: MNHEY, SMNVEV (reference sequence). The CDR3 region has the DNA TGTGCCAGCAGTAGGACAGGTTCCTTTTACGAGCAGTACTTC. It encodes CASSRTGSFYEQYF.

The genes are TRBV18 and TRBJ1-5; D is unclear. CDR1 and CDR2 from the germline V gene are KGHSH and LQKENI. The CDR3 length is 12 residues. V lost 9 bases to trimming and J lost 2 bases, with 8 bases between them. The CDR3 spells CASSSGNQPQHF. The CDR3 nucleotides read TGTGCCAGTTCCTCTGGCAATCAGCCCCAGCATTTT.

V is TRBV28 and J is TRBJ1-1, with 11 bases lining up with TRBD1. Germline V CDR1 and CDR2: MDHEN, SYDVKM. The V gene end was trimmed by 5 bases and the J gene end by 7 bases; junction bases not matched to a gene: 6. The CDR3 has 14 residues. CDR3 in amino acids: CASSTRTGGDEAFF. DNA of the CDR3: TGTGCCAGCAGTACTCGGACAGGGGGCGATGAAGCTTTCTTT. The complete variable domain, with remaining parts taken from reference TRBV28 and TRBJ1-1, reads DVKVTQSSRYLVKRTGEKVFLECVQDMDHENMFWYRQDPGLGLRLIYFSYDVKMKEKGDIPEGYSVSREKKERFSLILESASTNQTSMYLCASSTRTGGDEAFFGQGTRLTVV.

V is TRBV5-5 and J is TRBJ1-1; D is ambiguous. The ends were cut back, 0 bases at V and 6 bases at J, with 12 bases in the middle. Per the germline V gene, CDR1 is SGHKS and CDR2 is YYEKEE (reference sequence). The CDR3 covers 14 residues. The CDR3 is CASSLEGGRPEAFF. The DNA for the CDR3 is TGTGCCAGCAGCTTGGAAGGCGGGCGTCCTGAAGCTTTCTTT.

In regard to this clone: One end of the junction does not line up with germline, which may come from a read error. The V call is TRBV4-1, the J call TRBJ1-2; the D is unclear. Germline V gene data show CDR1 as MGHRA and CDR2 as YSYEKL. This CDR3 has 17 residues. CDR3 sequence: CASCQGIPLAPLYGYTF. For the CDR3, the DNA is TGCGCCAGCTGCCAAGGTATCCCGCTCGCACCCCTATATGGCTACACCTTC.

This clone was seen just once. The chain is built from TRBV19 and TRBJ2-2, with TRBD1 matching over 9 bases. The CDR3 runs to 17 residues. CDR1 and CDR2 from the germline V gene are LNHDA and SQIVND (reference sequence). V shed 7 bases and J 6 bases; nucleotides not matched to a gene: 15. CDR3 nucleotides: TGTGCCAGTAATTACCCCGGGGGGACAGGGTTCGCCGGGGAGCTGTTTTTT. As protein: CASNYPGGTGFAGELFF.

V is TRBV5-1 and J is TRBJ2-1; 11 bases are shared with TRBD2. This CDR3 spans 15 amino acids. V lost 5 bases to trimming and J lost 7 bases; unmatched junction nucleotides: 8. Germline lookup yields CDR1 SGHRS and CDR2 YFSETQ. CDR3 loop: CASRPTSGSLNEQFF. DNA of the CDR3: TGCGCCAGCAGACCAACTAGCGGGAGTCTGAATGAGCAGTTCTTC.

This sequence joins TRBV2 and TRBJ1-2, with 7 bases that match TRBD1. Losses at the gene ends were 0 bases for V and 7 bases for J; bases not matched to a gene: 5. CDR1 and CDR2 from the germline V gene are SNHLY and FYNNEI. The CDR3 runs 14 residues. The CDR3 sequence: CASSEAGTAVGYTF. CDR3 bases: TGTGCCAGCAGTGAAGCCGGGACAGCCGTTGGCTACACCTTC.

V usage is TRBV4-3 and J usage is TRBJ2-7; D perhaps matches TRBD2 (6 bases). V shed 2 bases and J shed 5 bases, with 16 bases lying between them. The CDR3 length is 15 residues. Germline CDR1 LGHNA, CDR2 YSLEER. CDR3 amino acids: CASSQYMGEADEQYF. CDR3 nucleotide sequence: TGCGCCAGCAGCCAATATATGGGGGAGGCTGACGAGCAGTACTTC.

The chain carries TRBV19 and TRBJ2-2, with 10 nucleotides matching TRBD2. In germline, CDR1 is LNHDA, CDR2 SQIVND (reference sequence). CDR3 size: 15 residues. V shed 8 bases, J shed 3 bases, and the junction held 6 bases outside the gene matches. The CDR3 DNA reads as TGTGCCAGTTCTAGCGGGGGAGGCTACACCGGGGAGCTGTTTTTT. Its protein product is CASSSGGGYTGELFF.

This clone was detected many times. The genes are TRBV5-1 and TRBJ2-4, with D maybe TRBD1 (5 bases). The CDR3 has 15 residues. Germline lookup yields CDR1 SGHRS and CDR2 YFSETQ. Trimming cost V 0 bases and J 2 bases, with 9 bases left between them. The CDR3 region is CASSLVPGSKNIQYF. The CDR3, as DNA: TGCGCCAGCAGCTTGGTCCCAGGGTCCAAAAACATTCAGTACTTC.

The chain couples TRBV9 to TRBJ2-7; D may be TRBD1 (5 bases). This CDR3 is built from 14 residues. V shed 3 bases and J shed 6 bases, with 16 bases lying between them. CDR1 SGDLS and CDR2 YYNGEE come from the germline V gene. The CDR3 spells CASSEGAGFGEQYF. CDR3 nucleotide sequence: TGTGCCAGCAGCGAAGGGGCAGGGTTCGGCGAGCAGTACTTC.